The 14 T cell receptor beta chains below come from one sample, sequenced in a study of cytomegalovirus exposure and HLA in healthy donors. Only in-frame clones appear in the TCRdb table, and some are missing; sequencing was by immunoSEQ multiplex PCR. The data hold about 220,000 clones, with 80% to 95% observed a single time. The material sequenced was PBMCs. The receptors derive from a woman under 30 in good health and CMV-seronegative.

J is TRBJ2-7 and V is TRBV5-4; 12 nucleotides match TRBD2. Losses at the gene ends were 4 bases for V and 4 bases for J; bases not matched to a gene: 6. This CDR3 is 15 amino acids long. CDR1 is SGHNT and CDR2 is YYREEE in the germline V gene (reference sequence). The CDR3 region is CASSTTSGRAYEQYF. The CDR3, as DNA: TGTGCCAGCAGCACGACTAGCGGGAGAGCATACGAGCAGTACTTC.

The chain links TRBV5-1 to TRBJ2-2; TRBD2 matches at 8 bases. This CDR3 region has 18 residues. The V gene end was trimmed by 4 bases and the J gene end by 5 bases; junction bases not matched to a gene: 16. CDR1 is SGHRS and CDR2 is YFSETQ in the germline V gene. The CDR3 here is CASSRPVSGDQTTGELFF. The CDR3 coding sequence is TGCGCCAGCAGCCGGCCGGTTAGCGGGGACCAGACAACCGGGGAGCTGTTTTTT.

The V and J genes are TRBV30 and TRBJ2-5, with D unresolved. The germline V and J ends were trimmed by 1 base and 1 base, with 10 bases remaining between them. Looked up from germline, CDR1 is GTSNPN and CDR2 is SVGIG (reference sequence). The length of the CDR3 is 14 residues. In DNA form, the CDR3 reads TGTGCCTGGAGTGGATCGGGTATCCAAGAGACCCAGTACTTC. Amino acid sequence: CAWSGSGIQETQYF.

V gene TRBV5-6 combines with J gene TRBJ2-3; D may be TRBD2 (5 bases). The CDR3 runs 14 residues. Between the trimmed V and J ends, which lost 7 bases and 1 base, there was a span of 13 bases. Germline CDR1 is SGHDT and CDR2 is YYEEEE. The DNA for the CDR3 is TGTGCCAGCGGCGACCTGGGAGGCACAGATACGCAGTATTTT. Amino acid sequence: CASGDLGGTDTQYF.

The chain is built from TRBV11-2 and TRBJ2-3; 10 bases line up with TRBD2. The V gene end was trimmed by 6 bases and the J gene end by 2 bases; junction bases not matched to a gene: 11. Germline V CDR1 and CDR2: SGHAT, FQNNGV. There are 17 residues in the CDR3. Here the CDR3 DNA reads TGTGCCAGCAGTTTCCGGACTAGCGGCCTTATCACAGATACGCAGTATTTT. Protein: CASSFRTSGLITDTQYF.

V and J are TRBV2 and TRBJ1-5, with TRBD1 identical over 7 bases. Germline V gene lookup returns CDR1 SNHLY and CDR2 FYNNEI. This CDR3 has 14 residues. Unmatched junction bases numbered 9, after V lost 8 bases and J lost 5 bases. The CDR3 here is CASGTQGTDQPQHF. In nucleotides, the CDR3 is TGTGCCAGCGGAACACAGGGGACGGATCAGCCCCAGCATTTT.

The chain carries TRBV27 and TRBJ2-1, with D maybe TRBD2 (6 bases). V was trimmed by 5 bases and J by 3 bases, leaving 14 bases between them. The V gene's germline CDR1 is MNHEY and CDR2 SMNVEV (reference sequence). The CDR3 loop spans 15 amino acids. In DNA, the CDR3 is TGTGCCAGCAGTCGCTTTGGCGGGAACTACAATGAGCAGTTCTTC. Its protein is CASSRFGGNYNEQFF.

This clone appeared a single time. V is TRBV9 and J is TRBJ2-7; a possible D gene is TRBD1 (6 bases). V dropped 4 bases and J dropped 4 bases, with 15 bases sitting between them. This CDR3 contains 14 residues. CDR1 and CDR2 (germline): SGDLS, YYNGEE. The CDR3 bases are TGTGCCAGCAGCCCAGTGGGGGCCCGGTACGAGCAGTACTTC. This translates into CASSPVGARYEQYF.

The rearrangement joins TRBV11-3 to TRBJ2-2; D not certain. The germline V and J ends were trimmed by 4 bases and 6 bases, with 6 bases remaining between them. The CDR3 has 12 residues. From germline, CDR1 is SGHNT and CDR2 YENEEA. The CDR3 sequence is CASSYRAGELFF. The DNA for the CDR3 is TGTGCCAGCAGCTACCGAGCCGGGGAGCTGTTTTTT.

V and J are TRBV19 and TRBJ1-2; no reliable D call. Trimming removed 7 bases at V and 5 bases at J, with 20 bases between. The CDR3 has 15 amino acids. Germline CDR1 reads LNHDA; CDR2 reads SQIVND (reference sequence). CDR3 sequence (DNA): TGTGCCAGTATCGAGAAAGCCTCCGTTCCTTATGGCTACACCTTC. The encoded protein is CASIEKASVPYGYTF.

This chain connects TRBV6-1 to TRBJ2-1; D may be TRBD2 (6 bases). Trimming took off 6 bases at V and 8 bases at J, with 14 bases between the two ends. Germline V gene lookup returns CDR1 MNHNS and CDR2 SASEGT. The CDR3 is 13 residues long. CDR3 nucleotides: TGTGCCAGCAGAAGTAGCGGCTGGCATGAGCAGTTCTTC. It translates to CASRSSGWHEQFF.

This clone was seen a single time. This chain links TRBV9 with TRBJ2-3; D is perhaps TRBD2 (5 bases). Germline V gene lookup returns CDR1 SGDLS and CDR2 YYNGEE. V was pared by 3 bases and J by 9 bases, with 17 bases between. This CDR3 is built from 14 residues. The CDR3 sequence is CASSEQTTRGTQYF. The CDR3 DNA is TGTGCCAGCAGCGAACAGACTACTCGTGGCACGCAGTATTTT.

The CDR3 nucleotides read TGTGCCAGCAGTTTTTTAGGACAGAGTATTCATGAAAAACTGTTTTTT. This translates into CASSFLGQSIHEKLFF. This rearrangement joins TRBV28 to TRBJ1-4; TRBD1 is a possible D gene (6 bases). The CDR3 covers 16 residues. Germline V lookup: CDR1 MDHEN, CDR2 SYDVKM. Trimming pared 3 bases from V and 6 bases from J, leaving 17 bases between.

The chain carries TRBV11-1 and TRBJ2-7; possible D gene TRBD1, 6 bases. V was shortened by 6 bases and J by 6 bases, with 18 bases between the two germline ends. This CDR3 comprises 14 residues. CDR1 SGHAT and CDR2 FQDESV come from the germline V gene (reference sequence). In nucleotides, the CDR3 is TGTGCCAGCAGACTGGACAGCTCTTGGGGCGAGCAGTACTTC. It specifies CASRLDSSWGEQYF.